The sequence of this TCR beta chain was determined in a study of spatial heterogeneity in lung cancer. TCRdb itself ran the 5' RACE reads through MiXCR, one entry per CDR3 protein. Among tens of thousands of distinct CDR3 sequences listed, approximately 3.1% were seen once. This clonotype came up many times. The CDR3 is made up of 15 amino acids. Germline V gene sequence: CDR1 MNHEY, CDR2 SVGAGI. V shed 3 bases, J shed 7 bases, and the junction held 4 bases outside the gene matches. This sample's time point: sample taken at primary tumor resection. This clonotype was sampled from a male donor with early-stage non-small cell lung cancer. This rearrangement joins TRBV6-5 to TRBJ2-1; 12 positions agree with TRBD2. This specimen was normal lung tissue next to the tumor, taken at surgery. CDR3 nucleotide sequence: TGTGCCAGCAGTTATATTGGGACTAGCGGGAATGAGCAGTTCTTC. As protein: CASSYIGTSGNEQFF.